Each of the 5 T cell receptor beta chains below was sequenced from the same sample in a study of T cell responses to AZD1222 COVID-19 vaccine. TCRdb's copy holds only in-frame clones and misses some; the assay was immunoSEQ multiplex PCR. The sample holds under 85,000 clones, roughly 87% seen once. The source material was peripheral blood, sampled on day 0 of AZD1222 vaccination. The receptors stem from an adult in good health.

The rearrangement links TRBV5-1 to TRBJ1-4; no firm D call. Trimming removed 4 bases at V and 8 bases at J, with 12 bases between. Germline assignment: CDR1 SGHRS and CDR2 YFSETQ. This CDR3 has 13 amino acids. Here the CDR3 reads CASSPDIREKLFF. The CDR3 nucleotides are TGCGCCAGCAGCCCCGACATTAGAGAAAAACTGTTTTTT.

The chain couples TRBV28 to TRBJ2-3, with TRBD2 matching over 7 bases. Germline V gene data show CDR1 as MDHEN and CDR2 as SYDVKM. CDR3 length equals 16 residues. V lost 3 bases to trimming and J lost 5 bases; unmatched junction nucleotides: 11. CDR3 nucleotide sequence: TGTGCCAGCAGTTTTCCCGGACTAGGGAAAGGAGATACGCAGTATTTT. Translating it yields CASSFPGLGKGDTQYF.

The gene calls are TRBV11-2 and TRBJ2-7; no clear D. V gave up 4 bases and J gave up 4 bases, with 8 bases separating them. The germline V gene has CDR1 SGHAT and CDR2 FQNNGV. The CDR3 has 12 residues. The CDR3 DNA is TGTGCCAGCAGCTCCCAAGGTTACGAGCAGTACTTC. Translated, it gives CASSSQGYEQYF.

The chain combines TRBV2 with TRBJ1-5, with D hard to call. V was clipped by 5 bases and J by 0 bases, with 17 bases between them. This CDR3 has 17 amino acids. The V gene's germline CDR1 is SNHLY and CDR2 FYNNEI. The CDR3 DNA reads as TGTGCCAGCAGTCGAATGGGATTAGGGTTTAGCAATCAGCCCCAGCATTTT. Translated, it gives CASSRMGLGFSNQPQHF.

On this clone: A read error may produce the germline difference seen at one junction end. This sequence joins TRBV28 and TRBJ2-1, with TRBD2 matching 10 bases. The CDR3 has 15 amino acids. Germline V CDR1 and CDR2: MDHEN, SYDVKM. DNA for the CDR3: TGTGCCAGCATTCTAGCGGGAGCCTCCTGCAATGAGCAGTTCTTC. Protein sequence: CASILAGASCNEQFF.